This TCR beta chain appears in the sequencing data of a study of cytotoxic CD8 clonotypes in ibrutinib-treated CLL. Study background: Specimens for response were gathered following a median about 11 months of therapy, spanning 6 to 36.

The V and J ends lost 3 bases and 5 bases, in that order; junction bases with no gene match: 5. The CDR3 extends over 13 amino acids. The germline V gene encodes CDR1 SGDLS and CDR2 YYNGEE. Data came from immunoSEQ multiplex PCR; TCRdb stores just in-frame clones and leaves some out. Of 100,000 to 150,000 clones listed, roughly 88% are singletons. Study-wide results and limits: Clonality went up at ibrutinib response and then declined back toward baseline at progression.

This clone occurred a few times. Its antigen is undetermined. The clonotype originates from a human donor with chronic lymphocytic leukemia. The V gene is TRBV9, the J gene TRBJ2-7; 7 bases agree with TRBD2. The sample was PBMCs, taken after 24 months of ibrutinib treatment. CDR3 protein: CASSEWEGNEQYF. CDR3 DNA sequence: TGTGCCAGCAGCGAGTGGGAGGGAAACGAGCAGTACTTC. Together with reference TRBV9 and TRBJ2-7, the CDR3 gives the full variable domain: DSGVTQTPKHLITATGQRVTLRCSPRSGDLSVYWYQQSLDQGLQFLIQYYNGEERAKGNILERFSAQQFPDLHSELNLSSLELGDSALYFCASSEWEGNEQYFGPGTRLTVT.